This T cell receptor (beta chain) came from a study of cytomegalovirus exposure and HLA in healthy donors. Study overall: As an earlier analysis found, 150 million to 200 million T cells yielded about 120 million unique TCR beta sequences.

PCR involved 60 Vbeta and 13 Jbeta primers. Profiling relied on immunoSEQ multiplex PCR, and the TCRdb table lists in-frame clones only, not all of them. The table has 95,000 to 150,000 clones, about 10% seen once. The CDR3 runs 14 residues. Germline CDR1 SNHLY, CDR2 FYNNEI. V lost 6 bases, J lost 6 bases, and 14 bases lay in between. The chain uses TRBV2 and TRBJ2-2; a possible D gene is TRBD1 (5 bases). The specimen sequenced was PBMCs. The TCR comes from a woman aged 18-35 years in good health and CMV-seropositive. This CDR3 is CASRETVGPGELFF. The CDR3 bases are TGTGCCAGCAGGGAGACAGTTGGACCCGGGGAGCTGTTTTTT.